What follows are 12 T cell receptor beta chains derived from one specimen sequenced in a study of cytomegalovirus exposure and HLA in healthy donors. Vbeta (60) and Jbeta (13) primers were used in the PCR. The protocol was immunoSEQ multiplex PCR, while the TCRdb copy is restricted to in-frame clones and leaves out a portion. The data show 100,000 to 150,000 clones, 75% to 85% seen once. Sequencing was done on a sample of PBMCs. The receptors stem from a woman aged 40 to 55 in good health and CMV-seronegative.

V usage is TRBV7-9 and J usage is TRBJ1-1; 9 bases map to TRBD1. In germline, CDR1 is SEHNR, CDR2 FQNEAQ (reference sequence). V was clipped by 1 base and J by 5 bases; unmatched bases: 5. This CDR3 spans 15 amino acids. The CDR3: CASSLGGTGQTEAFF. For the CDR3, the DNA is TGTGCCAGCAGCTTAGGGGGGACAGGGCAGACTGAAGCTTTCTTT.

The chain recombines TRBV19 with TRBJ2-7, with TRBD1 identical over 8 bases. Germline V gene lookup returns CDR1 LNHDA and CDR2 SQIVND (reference sequence). CDR3 length equals 12 residues. Trimming removed 8 bases from V and 6 bases from J; junction bases left unmatched: 6. CDR3 DNA: TGTGCCAGTGGACAGGGTAAGAGCGAGCAGTACTTC. This gives the protein CASGQGKSEQYF.

The V call is TRBV6-6, the J call TRBJ1-2; TRBD1 aligns across 12 bases. The CDR3 is 15 amino acids. CDR1 and CDR2 from the germline V gene are MNHNY and SVGAGI (reference sequence). V lost 5 bases to trimming and J lost 11 bases; unmatched junction nucleotides: 12. The CDR3 nucleotides are TGTGCCAGCAGTGTATCCCCGGGACAGGGGGCGGAGTACACCTTC. Translated: CASSVSPGQGAEYTF.

The genes are TRBV2 and TRBJ1-6, with 10 bases matching TRBD1. The CDR3 covers 17 residues. Trimming cost V 6 bases and J 7 bases; bases outside gene matches: 12. Per the germline V gene, CDR1 is SNHLY and CDR2 is FYNNEI. CDR3 DNA sequence: TGTGCCAGCAGCCTCGGGGGGACAGGGGCGAAAAATTCACCCCTCCACTTT. This sequence encodes CASSLGGTGAKNSPLHF.

The chain uses TRBV9 and TRBJ2-5, with 7 bases identical to TRBD1. In germline, CDR1 is SGDLS, CDR2 YYNGEE. The CDR3 length is 15 residues. After removal of 0 bases from V and 4 bases from J, the junction contained 6 bases not matched to a gene. The CDR3, as DNA: TGTGCCAGCAGCGTAGGCACGACAGGGCCAGAGACCCAGTACTTC. Its protein is CASSVGTTGPETQYF.

The V call is TRBV7-2, the J call TRBJ2-7; D perhaps matches TRBD1 (6 bases). There are 12 residues in the CDR3. Germline values: CDR1 SGHTA, CDR2 FQGNSA. With 5 bases removed from V and 3 bases from J, the gap between germline ends came to 8 bases. This CDR3 reads CASSTDSYEQYF. Here the CDR3 DNA reads TGTGCCAGCAGCACGGACAGCTACGAGCAGTACTTC.

The chain employs TRBV7-9 and TRBJ1-1, with TRBD1 matching 8 bases. This CDR3 spans 13 amino acids. Germline V gives CDR1 SEHNR, CDR2 FQNEAQ (reference sequence). V lost 6 bases, J lost 4 bases, and 4 bases stayed unmatched. CDR3 sequence reads: CASSSGTGTEAFF. Written as DNA, the CDR3 is TGTGCCAGCAGTTCCGGGACAGGCACTGAAGCTTTCTTT. The full variable domain, its missing parts supplied by reference TRBV7-9 and TRBJ1-1, is DTGVSQNPRHKITKRGQNVTFRCDPISEHNRLYWYRQTLGQGPEFLTYFQNEAQLEKSRLLSDRFSAERPKGSFSTLEIQRTEQGDSAMYLCASSSGTGTEAFFGQGTRLTVV.

This clone has only one observation. The gene calls are TRBV9 and TRBJ2-7, with 12 bases fitting TRBD2. Germline CDR1 is SGDLS and CDR2 is YYNGEE. The J segment lost 3 bases and the V segment lost 0 bases, leaving 1 base of the junction unmatched. The CDR3 extends over 15 amino acids. The CDR3 reads CASSVGLAGVYEQYF. The CDR3 DNA reads as TGTGCCAGCAGCGTAGGACTAGCGGGAGTCTACGAGCAGTACTTC.

The chain has TRBV5-1 and TRBJ1-1; D remains ambiguous. V was pared by 2 bases and J by 7 bases, with 12 bases between. Germline V gene sequence: CDR1 SGHRS, CDR2 YFSETQ. The length of the CDR3 is 13 residues. CDR3 in amino acids: CASSFDQRREAFF. CDR3 nucleotides: TGCGCCAGCAGCTTTGACCAGAGGCGTGAAGCTTTCTTT.

The rearrangement uses TRBV6-1 and TRBJ2-7, with D possibly TRBD2 on 6 matching bases. V lost 4 bases to trimming and J lost 5 bases, with 15 bases between them. The CDR3 consists of 14 residues. Germline V gives CDR1 MNHNS, CDR2 SASEGT. CDR3 in amino acids: CASSADPEGHEQYF. CDR3 bases: TGTGCCAGCAGTGCCGACCCGGAGGGCCACGAGCAGTACTTC.

The chain couples TRBV6-1 to TRBJ1-3; D might be TRBD1 (5 bases). V was cut by 5 bases and J by 0 bases, with 11 bases left in between. The CDR3 sequence is 15 residues long. Germline assignment: CDR1 MNHNS and CDR2 SASEGT. CDR3 in DNA: TGTGCCAGCAGTCCTGACAGTGACTCTGGAAACACCATATATTTT. Translating it yields CASSPDSDSGNTIYF.

In its sample, this clone was seen once. As DNA, the CDR3 is TGCGCCAGCAGCCAAGTAGAGGGGGCGGGCTATGGCTACACCTTC. Translated: CASSQVEGAGYGYTF. This chain links TRBV4-3 with TRBJ1-2; 7 bases map to TRBD1. Germline CDR1 is LGHNA and CDR2 is YSLEER. The trim removed 1 base at V and 4 bases at J, leaving 6 bases unmatched. There are 15 residues in the CDR3.